The clone carrying this T cell receptor (beta chain) qualifies as medium-sized. TCR beta rearrangements were amplified from peripheral blood genomic DNA. TRB rearrangements spanning V, D and J were amplified using mixed TRB-A/B primers. TCRdb redid the calling of the multiplex PCR reads with MiXCR, one entry per CDR3 protein. The table shows 10,000 to 15,000 distinct CDR3 sequences, with roughly 35% occurring only once. This entry comes from a study of T cell repertoires in aging, cancer and after chemotherapy. Deletions cut 7 bases from V and 4 bases from J, with 10 bases between. From germline, CDR1 is SQVTM and CDR2 ANQGSEA. The CDR3 runs 11 residues.

Input material: blood. The chain employs TRBV29-1 and TRBJ1-1; D call uncertain. This sequence originates from a human donor in good health. The donor label of this sample is uncertain. This CDR3 is CSENTGTEAFF. Here the CDR3 DNA reads TGCAGCGAAAACACCGGCACTGAAGCTTTCTTT.